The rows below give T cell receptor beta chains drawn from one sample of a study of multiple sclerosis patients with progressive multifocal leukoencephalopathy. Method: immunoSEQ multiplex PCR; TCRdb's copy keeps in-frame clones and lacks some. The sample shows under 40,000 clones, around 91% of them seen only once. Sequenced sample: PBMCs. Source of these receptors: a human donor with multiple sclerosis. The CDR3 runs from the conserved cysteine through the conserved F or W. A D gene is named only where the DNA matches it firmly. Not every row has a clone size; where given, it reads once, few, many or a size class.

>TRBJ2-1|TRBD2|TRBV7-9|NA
CASSPRLAENNEQFF
TGTGCCAGCAGCCCCCGACTAGCGGAAAACAATGAGCAGTTCTTC
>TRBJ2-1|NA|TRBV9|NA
CASSVVVGVGQEQFF
TGTGCCAGCAGCGTAGTGGTAGGAGTCGGGCAAGAGCAGTTCTTC
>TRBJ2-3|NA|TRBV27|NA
CASSHPTSTDTQYF
TGTGCCAGCAGCCATCCCACTAGCACAGATACGCAGTATTTT
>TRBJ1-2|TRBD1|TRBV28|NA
CASSSCRSGTGGHGYTF
TGTGCCAGCAGTTCATGTAGATCCGGGACAGGGGGACATGGCTACACCTTC
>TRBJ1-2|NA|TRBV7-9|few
CASSLDGARYGYTF
TGTGCCAGCAGCTTAGATGGGGCGCGGTATGGCTACACCTTC
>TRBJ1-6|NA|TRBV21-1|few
CASGSGIQPPLHF
TGTGCCAGCGGATCAGGGATTCAGCCACCCCTCCACTTT
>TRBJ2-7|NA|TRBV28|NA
CASSLWVTGLGEQYF
TGTGCCAGCAGTTTATGGGTGACAGGTTTGGGGGAGCAGTACTTC
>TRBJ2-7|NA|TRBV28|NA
CASRGGTSPSYSYEQYF
TGTGCCAGCAGGGGGGGGACAAGTCCTTCCTACTCGTACGAGCAGTACTTC
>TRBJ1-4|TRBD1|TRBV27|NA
CASSYGQGTTNEKLFF
TGTGCCAGCAGCTACGGACAGGGCACAACTAATGAAAAACTGTTTTTT
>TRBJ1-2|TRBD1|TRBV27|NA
CASSLGQGNGYTF
TGTGCCAGCAGTTTAGGACAGGGAAATGGCTACACCTTC
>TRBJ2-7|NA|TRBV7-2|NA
CASSPPGGSGTSYEQYF
TGTGCCAGCAGCCCCCCTGGAGGTAGCGGCACCTCCTACGAGCAGTACTTC